This entry concerns a single T cell receptor (beta chain). Germline V gene sequence: CDR1 MGHRA, CDR2 YSYEKL. The CDR3 totals 17 residues. The ends were cut back, 1 base at V and 4 bases at J, with 19 bases in the middle. Sequenced by immunoSEQ multiplex PCR; TCRdb stores in-frame clones only, minus some. Among under 85,000 clones listed, about 86% were seen once. The sample is drawn from a study of technical replicates of blood from a few donors. The gene calls are TRBV4-1 and TRBJ1-1; D possibly corresponds to TRBD1 (5 bases). This TCR came from a human donor in good health. Some clones in this sample may be carry-over from other donors' samples. Sequencing was carried out using PBMCs. Here the CDR3 reads CASSQGEVVGGSTEAFF. The CDR3 DNA sequence: TGCGCCAGCAGCCAAGGGGAGGTGGTCGGGGGGTCCACTGAAGCTTTCTTT.